The sequence of this T cell receptor beta chain was determined in a study of blood T cells in healthy people across ages (dated by TCRdb to the mid-2010s). About the study as a whole: In model experiments, roughly one uniquely barcoded TCR beta cDNA molecule per two T cells was captured by template switching. The donors were divided into four age groups: young (average approximately 17 years), middle-aged (almost 40), aged (approximately 59) and long-lived (approximately 74). To track age-related changes in TCR beta repertoire diversity, the study relied on deep sequencing normalized with unique cDNA molecular identifiers. Two additional independent replicas of 1 million unique cDNA reads from the same blood draw were analyzed for two donors (one aged 18 to 30 and one aged 80 or older).

Library method: 5' RACE. Sequencing was performed on an Illumina HiSeq 2500. A second 7 to 11 cycle PCR used a sample-barcoded 5' primer and a J-beta primer mix. Each TCR beta cDNA molecule received a unique molecular identifier from a template-switch 5' adaptor carrying 12 random nucleotides. At least 3 million CDR3-containing paired-end reads were obtained from each sample. The Mint cDNA synthesis kit, primed by a TRBC-specific oligonucleotide, was used to synthesize first-strand cDNA from all RNA. After uracil-DNA glycosylase treatment, a first 18-cycle PCR used universal primers M1SS and BC2_uni_R on all cDNA. Processing in the source paper ran as follows. For normalization, 1 million high-quality reads, each with a distinct molecular identifier, were randomly selected from each sample. Instead of being binned into consensus sequences, reads that shared molecular identifiers were thrown out. MiTCR, set to a Q25 quality threshold and the strictest error-elimination algorithm, was used for CDR3 identification, clonotype clustering and error correction. Lower-bound total TCR beta diversity was estimated with a nonparametric unseen species model using Euler transformation. The public reads were reanalyzed by TCRdb: fastp trimming at Q25, MiXCR alignment, in-frame beta chains only. Rows matching on CDR3 protein sequence are summarized as one entry with the most common DNA and genes. These V and J calls rely on TCRdb rather than the paper's analysis. Present in this sample are about 840,000 distinct CDR3 sequences, around 29% of which were seen just once. The ten biggest clones cover roughly 10% of the sample.

Paper-wide results and their limitations: Because profiling used bulk unsorted PBMCs, naive and antigen-experienced compartments could not be compared conclusively. The percentage of naive T cells measured by flow cytometry correlated strongly with observed TCR beta diversity. The CMV infection status of donors was not known, potentially confounding age-related changes in expanded clonotypes. Compared with the aged group, the long-lived group had more naive CD4+ T cells, fewer expanded clones and increased TCR diversity, suggesting age selection. Total diversity estimates from one million sequenced T cells were considered lower bounds and underestimates. Observed TCR beta diversity per million T cells fell roughly linearly with age, and a significant reduction was already apparent by age approximately 41.

This clonotype was seen ten or more times. The clone's antigen remains unknown. The record has no base qualities; no much larger clone is one base away. The roughly 39 donors, aged 6 to 90 years, were systemically healthy Caucasian individuals from Russia. Approximately 10 milliliters of peripheral blood were collected from each donor into EDTA-treated Vacutainer tubes. Ficoll-Paque density-gradient centrifugation was used to isolate PBMCs, with at least 6.5 million per sample. Total RNA was extracted from PBMCs with Trizol reagent, with at least 6 micrograms obtained per sample. For every donor, an aliquot of PBMCs went through flow cytometry to measure the percentages of naive CD45RAhigh/CD27high T cells. CDR1 is given as ENHRY and CDR2 as SYGVKD, both from the germline V gene. V is reduced by 3 bases and J by 2 bases, leaving a spacing of 5 bases between them. From the cysteine through the phenylalanine, the CDR3 covers 13 amino acids. This entry keeps only the CDR3 DNA: 39 bases, framed from base 1.

These sequences were also reported in another study, on T cells of mothers and their children. From the second report: Nine systemically healthy Caucasian individuals served as donors, namely three mothers together with their six children. cDNA synthesis consumed the entire amount of extracted RNA, loaded at around 1.4 ug RNA in each 15 ul reaction. In the second PCR, sample barcodes and 2-4 random nucleotides were introduced via the M1S primer. Over 8.5 million TCR beta CDR3 reads came from each mother, compared with about 3 million reads from each child. Thymic selection similarly shapes TCR recombination output in related and unrelated pairs, with minor effect from inherited differences. Normalized repertoire overlap was always found to be slightly, but never significantly, higher in related mother-child pairs than in unrelated mother-child pairs. With a sensitivity of approximately 100 clones per million clonotypes, no persistent microchimeric T cell clones were detected. Deep NGS was used in the study to compare the TCR beta repertoires of mothers and children and to look for features that separate related mother-child pairs from unrelated individuals. On average, the children were 11 +/- 4 years old, while the mothers were about 37 +/- 4 years old. After adapters were ligated using NEBNext reagents, the libraries underwent 100+100 nt paired-end sequencing on an Illumina HiSeq 2000. To avoid cross-contamination, the mother libraries and the child libraries were prepared a month apart and sequenced in separate runs. For each donor, between roughly 450,000 and 2,100,000 distinct TCR beta clonotypes were identified. Naive TCR beta clonotypes were estimated from low-frequency clonotypes matched to each donor's FACS-determined naive share, without sorting.

The chain joins TRBV10-3 to TRBJ1-5, and possibly TRBD1, on 5 matching bases. The sequence derives from a woman aged 40-49 years in good health. The sample was blood. The nucleotide sequence reads TGTGCCATCAGTGACAGGGGCAATCAGCCCCAGCATTTT. It codes for CAISDRGNQPQHF.